Presented here are 31 T cell receptor beta chains from one specimen sequenced in a study of vaccination and CD4 T cells after COVID-19. These receptors lack a known antigen. An Oncomine TCR Beta short-read assay was used to sequence the DNA from cultured CD4+ T cells. MiXCR, applied by TCRdb to the PCR reads, yields one record per CDR3 protein. The data hold fewer than 25,000 distinct CDR3 sequences, with 30% to 40% observed a single time. Time point: late sampling 161 to 241 days after vaccination in a few convalescent patients. Treatment meaning: approximately nine-day PBMC culture with coronavirus spike peptide pools or control peptides (ViraFEST assay). The input for sequencing was CD4+ T cells from blood, cultured in vitro, taken about 7 months after SARS-CoV-2 vaccination. The receptors here all came from a human donor who had recovered from COVID-19.

This clonotype has just a few counts. The J gene is TRBJ1-5, the V gene TRBV20-1, with 7 bases identical to TRBD1. V lost 6 bases and J lost 2; bases outside the gene matches: 13. The CDR3 contains 16 residues. The germline V gene has CDR1 DFQATT and CDR2 SNEGSKA (reference sequence). Here the CDR3 DNA reads TGCAGTGCCGCGAGACCTGGGACAGTTGGCAATCAGCCCCAGCATTTT. It encodes CSAARPGTVGNQPQHF.

This clonotype was counted only a few times. The gene calls are TRBV6-4 and TRBJ1-1; TRBD1 matches at 9 bases. Germline assignment: CDR1 MRHNA and CDR2 SNTAGT. This CDR3 has 14 residues. V trimming: 6 bases; J trimming: 5 bases; junction bases outside the gene matches: 7. In DNA, the CDR3 is TGTGCCAGCAGCGCGGGACAGGGTGGAACTGAAGCTTTCTTT. It yields the protein CASSAGQGGTEAFF.

CDR3 amino acids: CASSVRTSWVHEQFF. The CDR3 nucleotides are TGTGCCAGCAGCGTAAGGACTTCATGGGTACATGAGCAGTTCTTC. This chain links TRBV9 with TRBJ2-1, with a tentative D call TRBD2 (5 bases). CDR1 and CDR2 from the germline V gene are SGDLS and YYNGEE. The CDR3 runs 15 residues. Trimming cost V 1 base and J 8 bases, with 16 bases left between them.

This clonotype was seen only a few times. V usage is TRBV5-1 and J usage is TRBJ1-2; D gene ambiguous. Trimming shortened V by 0 bases and J by 7 bases, and 10 bases separated the two germline ends. The CDR3 totals 13 residues. Germline CDR1 is SGHRS and CDR2 is YFSETQ. The CDR3 region is CASSLAGRSGYTF. CDR3 nucleotide sequence: TGCGCCAGCAGCTTGGCCGGCAGAAGTGGCTACACCTTC.

The V and J genes are TRBV15 and TRBJ2-3; 7 bases are a match to TRBD1. The ends lost 2 bases at V and 5 bases at J; junction bases unmatched: 10. This CDR3 has 16 residues. Germline CDR1 and CDR2: LNHNV and YYDKDF (reference sequence). CDR3 bases: TGTGCCACCAGCAGAATCGACAGGGCATTAAGAGATACGCAGTATTTT. Translating gives CATSRIDRALRDTQYF.

The chain couples TRBV6-1 to TRBJ2-2; D remains ambiguous. The V end lost 8 bases, the J end lost 3 bases, and 22 bases lay between the germline ends. This CDR3 region has 17 residues. CDR1 and CDR2 (germline): MNHNS, SASEGT. Here the CDR3 reads CASWAYGLLVHTGELFF. CDR3 sequence (DNA): TGTGCCAGCTGGGCGTACGGCCTGCTAGTTCACACCGGGGAGCTGTTTTTT.

This chain links TRBV28 with TRBJ2-7; perhaps TRBD2 as D (7 bases). Germline-derived CDR1 and CDR2 are MDHEN and SYDVKM. The CDR3 has 15 residues. Trimming shortened V by 5 bases and J by 7 bases, and 21 bases separated the two germline ends. In DNA form, the CDR3 reads TGTGCCAGCAGTCACCTTGGAGAGGGGGGGCGGGAGCAGTACTTC. It encodes CASSHLGEGGREQYF.

The sample holds a few counts of this clonotype. The gene calls are TRBV21-1 and TRBJ1-2; TRBD1 is the table's D call, not checked against the DNA. TRBV21-1 is listed as a pseudogene. This CDR3 contains 16 residues. The CDR3 protein is CASSKLGGGIPDGYTF. CDR3 in DNA: TGTGCCAGCAGCAAATTGGGGGGCGGAATCCCCGATGGCTACACCTTC.

This chain links TRBV24-1 with TRBJ2-1, with 7 bases matching TRBD2. Germline trimming cut 5 bases from V and 6 bases from J; bases unmatched to any gene: 9. Germline V CDR1 and CDR2: KGHDR, SFDVKD. This CDR3 spans 15 amino acids. CDR3 in DNA: TGTGCCACCAGTGTTTCTAGCGGAGCTATCAATGAGCAGTTCTTC. Its translation: CATSVSSGAINEQFF.

The chain employs TRBV6-5 and TRBJ2-2; D not resolved. CDR3 length: 13 residues. Looked up from germline, CDR1 is MNHEY and CDR2 is SVGAGI. The V end lost 6 bases, the J end lost 5 bases, and 10 bases lay between the germline ends. The CDR3 loop reads CASSYDGTGELFF. The CDR3 nucleotides read TGTGCCAGCAGCTACGACGGGACCGGGGAGCTGTTTTTT.

The chain carries TRBV6-1 and TRBJ1-2; 8 bases line up with TRBD1. CDR1 is MNHNS and CDR2 is SASEGT in the germline V gene. V shed 7 bases and J 8 bases; nucleotides not matched to a gene: 18. This CDR3 comprises 16 residues. CDR3 region: CASTGDRSLNPMGYTF. CDR3 nucleotides: TGTGCCAGCACTGGGGACAGGTCATTAAACCCAATGGGCTACACCTTC.

The chain links TRBV19 to TRBJ1-5; no clear D gene. The V gene's germline CDR1 is LNHDA and CDR2 SQIVND (reference sequence). V dropped 8 bases and J dropped 2 bases, with 10 bases sitting between them. This CDR3 has 13 residues. The CDR3 bases are TGTGCCAGTCGAATCTGGGGCAATCAGCCCCAGCATTTT. Its protein is CASRIWGNQPQHF.

This clonotype appeared a few times. V usage is TRBV6-1 and J usage is TRBJ1-1; TRBD1 might be the D (5 bases). The ends were cut back, 5 bases at V and 4 bases at J, with 14 bases in the middle. The germline CDR1 and CDR2 sequences are MNHNS and SASEGT. This CDR3 has 14 residues. The CDR3 nucleotides are TGTGCCAGCAGTCTGGGGGGAGGTGGCACTGAAGCTTTCTTT. Translated, it gives CASSLGGGGTEAFF.

CDR3 protein: CATSRGGGRATYEQYF. The CDR3 nucleotides are TGTGCCACCAGCAGAGGGGGCGGGAGGGCCACCTACGAGCAGTACTTC. V and J are TRBV15 and TRBJ2-7; TRBD2 aligns across 9 bases. The CDR3 length is 16 residues. In germline, CDR1 is LNHNV, CDR2 YYDKDF (reference sequence). V gave up 1 base and J gave up 2 bases; unmatched junction bases: 6.

This chain connects TRBV10-3 to TRBJ1-1, with D unclear. Trimming left V 6 bases short and J 4 bases short, with 12 bases between. Per the germline V gene, CDR1 is ENHRY and CDR2 is SYGVKD. The CDR3 length is 13 residues. The CDR3 region is CAIRGTRGTEAFF. The CDR3 DNA follows: TGTGCCATCAGGGGAACTCGTGGCACTGAAGCTTTCTTT.

V gene TRBV28 combines with J gene TRBJ2-7; D unclear. CDR1 and CDR2 from the germline V gene are MDHEN and SYDVKM. The CDR3 covers 16 residues. V gave up 4 bases and J gave up 1 base, with 17 bases separating them. In nucleotides, the CDR3 is TGTGCCAGCAGTTCCCGACCCAAGCCGCAATCCTACGAGCAGTACTTC. Translation gives CASSSRPKPQSYEQYF.

The V call is TRBV25-1, the J call TRBJ1-1; D not certain. The V gene lost 6 bases and the J gene lost 3 bases, with 11 bases spanning the gap. The V gene's germline CDR1 is MGHDK and CDR2 SYGVNS. The CDR3 contains 13 residues. CDR3 residues: CASRVEVYTEAFF. CDR3 DNA sequence: TGTGCCAGCAGGGTAGAGGTCTACACTGAAGCTTTCTTT. Complete variable domain (other parts from reference TRBV25-1 and TRBJ1-1): EADIYQTPRYLVIGTGKKITLECSQTMGHDKMYWYQQDPGMELHLIHYSYGVNSTEKGDLSSESTVSRIRTEHFPLTLESARPSHTSQYLCASRVEVYTEAFFGQGTRLTVV.

This clonotype has just a few counts. The genes are TRBV7-9 and TRBJ2-5; 11 nucleotides match TRBD2. This CDR3 comprises 15 residues. After removal of 2 bases from V and 5 bases from J, the junction contained 4 bases not matched to a gene. Germline CDR1 reads SEHNR; CDR2 reads FQNEAQ (reference sequence). CDR3 in amino acids: CASSLTLAGGETQYF. The CDR3 nucleotides are TGTGCCAGCAGCTTAACCCTAGCGGGAGGCGAGACCCAGTACTTC.

The chain employs TRBV14 and TRBJ2-7; 9 bases align to TRBD1. Germline V gene sequence: CDR1 SGHDN, CDR2 FVKESK. Trimming at V came to 4 bases and at J to 1 base, leaving 5 bases not matched to a gene. The CDR3 is 15 residues long. The DNA for the CDR3 is TGTGCCAGCAGCCCCCCCGGGACAGGGTCCTACGAGCAGTACTTC. Amino acids: CASSPPGTGSYEQYF.

The chain recombines TRBV11-3 with TRBJ2-7; no firm D call. The germline CDR1 and CDR2 sequences are SGHNT and YENEEA. V gave up 0 bases and J gave up 7 bases, with 16 bases separating them. The CDR3 is 15 residues long. In nucleotides, the CDR3 is TGTGCCAGCAGCTTAGACCCCGACCCCATCGAGGAGCAGTACTTC. Protein sequence: CASSLDPDPIEEQYF. Full variable domain (missing parts from reference TRBV11-3 and TRBJ2-7): EAGVVQSPRYKIIEKKQPVAFWCNPISGHNTLYWYLQNLGQGPELLIRYENEEAVDDSQLPKDRFSAERLKGVDSTLKIQPAELGDSAVYLCASSLDPDPIEEQYFGPGTRLTVT.

The V and J genes are TRBV4-1 and TRBJ2-7; D possibly uses TRBD1 or TRBD2 (7 bases each). In germline, CDR1 is MGHRA, CDR2 YSYEKL. The V end lost 0 bases, the J end lost 3 bases, and 18 bases lay between the germline ends. The CDR3 is 17 amino acids. The CDR3 loop reads CASSQDPHRGGSYEQYF. The CDR3 coding sequence is TGCGCCAGCAGCCAAGATCCCCACAGGGGAGGGAGCTACGAGCAGTACTTC.

The rearrangement links TRBV27 to TRBJ1-6; D gene unclear. CDR1 is MNHEY and CDR2 is SMNVEV in the germline V gene (reference sequence). Between the trimmed V and J ends, which lost 3 bases and 10 bases, there was a span of 10 bases. This CDR3 has 13 residues. The CDR3 sequence is CASSFGRSSPLHF. The CDR3, as DNA: TGTGCCAGCAGTTTTGGCCGAAGCTCACCCCTCCACTTT.

This clonotype was seen a few times. The rearrangement links TRBV7-3 to TRBJ2-2; D is possibly TRBD1 (6 bases). V was clipped by 6 bases and J by 7 bases, with 18 bases between them. This CDR3 region has 15 residues. The germline gives CDR1 SGHTA, CDR2 FQGTGA. CDR3: CASSPNTGWDGELFF. The CDR3 nucleotides are TGTGCCAGCAGTCCAAATACAGGGTGGGACGGGGAGCTGTTTTTT.

The CDR3 is CASSRDRGNTEAFF. DNA for the CDR3: TGTGCCAGTAGTAGGGACAGGGGGAACACTGAAGCTTTCTTT. The chain recombines TRBV19 with TRBJ1-1; 10 nucleotides align to TRBD1. V trimming: 4 bases; J trimming: 1 base; junction bases outside the gene matches: 0. The CDR3 covers 14 residues. Germline V CDR1 and CDR2: LNHDA, SQIVND (reference sequence).

J is TRBJ2-3 and V is TRBV5-1, with TRBD1 as a possible D gene (5 bases). V lost 3 bases and J 6 bases, leaving 11 bases between the germline ends. CDR1 is SGHRS, CDR2 YFSETQ, per germline. This CDR3 comprises 13 residues. The CDR3 region has the DNA TGCGCCAGCAGCTCAAGGGGTGCGGATACGCAGTATTTT. It yields the protein CASSSRGADTQYF. The full variable domain, with the rest looked up from reference TRBV5-1 and TRBJ2-3, is KAGVTQTPRYLIKTRGQQVTLSCSPISGHRSVSWYQQTPGQGLQFLFEYFSETQRNKGNFPGRFSGRQFSNSRSEMNVSTLELGDSALYLCASSSRGADTQYFGPGTRLTVL.

This clonotype is judged medium-sized (0.01 to 0.1%). This chain connects TRBV7-9 to TRBJ2-5; no firm D call. Trimming left V 7 bases short and J 4 bases short, with 13 bases between. This CDR3 is built from 13 residues. CDR1 is SEHNR, CDR2 FQNEAQ, per germline (reference sequence). The DNA of the CDR3 is TGTGCCAGCACCCCTACGGCAGCAGAGACCCAGTACTTC. Translation: CASTPTAAETQYF. The entire variable domain, with the rest obtained from reference TRBV7-9 and TRBJ2-5, is as follows: DTGVSQNPRHKITKRGQNVTFRCDPISEHNRLYWYRQTLGQGPEFLTYFQNEAQLEKSRLLSDRFSAERPKGSFSTLEIQRTEQGDSAMYLCASTPTAAETQYFGPGTRLLVL.

V usage is TRBV7-9 and J usage is TRBJ2-1, with 13 bases aligning to TRBD2. CDR1 and CDR2 (germline): SEHNR, FQNEAQ (reference sequence). Losses at the gene ends were 3 bases for V and 14 bases for J; bases not matched to a gene: 10. The CDR3 has 15 residues. CDR3 DNA sequence: TGTGCCAGCAGCTTCGCCGGGACTAGCGGGACTAGGGAGTTCTTC. Translating gives CASSFAGTSGTREFF. Together with reference TRBV7-9 and TRBJ2-1, the CDR3 gives the full variable domain: DTGVSQNPRHKITKRGQNVTFRCDPISEHNRLYWYRQTLGQGPEFLTYFQNEAQLEKSRLLSDRFSAERPKGSFSTLEIQRTEQGDSAMYLCASSFAGTSGTREFFGPGTRLTVL.

This rearrangement joins TRBV29-1 to TRBJ2-3; 7 bases agree with TRBD2. V gave up 7 bases and J gave up 2 bases; unmatched junction bases: 12. The CDR3 runs to 15 residues. Per germline, CDR1 SQVTM and CDR2 ANQGSEA. CDR3 protein: CSARAGTTTTDTQYF. CDR3 nucleotide sequence: TGCAGCGCTCGCGCCGGGACTACGACCACAGATACGCAGTATTTT.

The chain recombines TRBV11-3 with TRBJ2-5, with D perhaps matching TRBD1 or TRBD2 (5 bases each). This CDR3 spans 13 amino acids. V was shortened by 5 bases and J by 3 bases, with 10 bases between the two germline ends. Germline V CDR1 and CDR2: SGHNT, YENEEA. CDR3 region: CASSPGAKETQYF. The CDR3 DNA reads as TGTGCCAGCAGCCCCGGGGCGAAAGAGACCCAGTACTTC.

Only a few counts were recorded for this clonotype. CDR3 DNA: TGTGCCAGTAGTAGGGACCGGGACAGCTACGAGCAGTACTTC. This sequence encodes CASSRDRDSYEQYF. The V and J genes are TRBV19 and TRBJ2-7, with TRBD1 matching 7 bases. V was pared by 4 bases and J by 3 bases, with 6 bases of the junction left unmatched. Germline V gene sequence: CDR1 LNHDA, CDR2 SQIVND (reference sequence). The CDR3 length is 14 residues.

In this sample, this clonotype turned up a few times. J is TRBJ1-2 and V is TRBV20-1, with TRBD1 as a possible D gene (6 bases). This CDR3 region has 14 residues. Germline lookup yields CDR1 DFQATT and CDR2 SNEGSKA (reference sequence). V lost 5 bases and J 8 bases, leaving 21 bases between the germline ends. The CDR3 DNA reads TGCAGTGCTCGCCCGGGGGCCGGTTTAGTAGGCTACACCTTC. Protein: CSARPGAGLVGYTF.